What follows describes a single T cell receptor (beta chain). Its specificity is unknown. Sequencing was performed with immunoSEQ multiplex PCR; in TCRdb, only in-frame clones are kept and a portion is missing. The table lists about 94,000 clones, approximately 93% of them singletons, with 0.46% in the top ten. This sample was included in a study of Tregs in tolerant kidney transplant recipients. Study information: Mixed chimerism was transient after nonmyeloablative marrow transplants from related graft donors.

General observations from the study: Nucleotide sequences could not be compared across some patients' samples due to primer changes.

V was shortened by 0 bases and J by 1 base, with 12 bases between the two germline ends. The length of the CDR3 is 16 residues. The germline gives CDR1 SGHRS, CDR2 YFSETQ. The receptor comes from a human donor who received a combined kidney and bone marrow transplant. V and J are TRBV5-1 and TRBJ2-3, with D hard to call. This sample comprised CD4+ T cells from blood, obtained before the transplant. CDR3 region: CASSLDISPGTDTQYF. In nucleotides, the CDR3 is TGCGCCAGCAGCTTGGATATTAGTCCGGGCACAGATACGCAGTATTTT.